This TCR beta chain was captured by sequencing in a study of T cell repertoires in cytomegalovirus infection. Whole-study findings and limits: Summed frequency of public TCR beta families distinguished CMV carriers with the relevant HLA.

TCRdb called the reads again in MiXCR, with one record for every CDR3 protein. This repertoire shows under 10,000 distinct CDR3 sequences, under 55% found once; its top ten account for less than 85%. This clonotype was counted ten times or more. Its cognate antigen is unknown. The receptor comes from a human donor in good health (CMV status not recorded). Some clones in this sample may be carry-over from other donors' samples. Sequencing was performed on PBMCs, sequenced either directly or after in vitro stimulation (not recorded which).

DNA for the CDR3: TGTGCCAGCAGCTTAAGAACCCTTAGACAGGGGGCGAGCGGGAGGCCACCCCTCCACTTT. It codes for CASSLRTLRQGASGRPPLHF. V usage is TRBV13 and J usage is TRBJ1-6; TRBD1 matches at 10 bases. The CDR3 contains 20 residues. From germline, CDR1 is PRHDT and CDR2 FYEKMQ (reference sequence). With 2 bases clipped from V and 11 bases from J, the junction kept 21 bases outside the gene matches.